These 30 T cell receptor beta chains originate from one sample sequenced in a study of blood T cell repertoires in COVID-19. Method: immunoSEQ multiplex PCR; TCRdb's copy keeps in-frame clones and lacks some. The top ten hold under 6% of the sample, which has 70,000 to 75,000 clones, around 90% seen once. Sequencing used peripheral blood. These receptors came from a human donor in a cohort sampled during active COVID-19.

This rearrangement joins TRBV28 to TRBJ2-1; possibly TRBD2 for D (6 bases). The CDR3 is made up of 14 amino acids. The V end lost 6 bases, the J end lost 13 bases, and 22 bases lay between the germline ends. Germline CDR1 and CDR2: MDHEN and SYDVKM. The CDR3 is CASSRPEGLPRQFF. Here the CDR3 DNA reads TGTGCCAGCAGCCGCCCGGAGGGCCTGCCCCGCCAGTTCTTC.

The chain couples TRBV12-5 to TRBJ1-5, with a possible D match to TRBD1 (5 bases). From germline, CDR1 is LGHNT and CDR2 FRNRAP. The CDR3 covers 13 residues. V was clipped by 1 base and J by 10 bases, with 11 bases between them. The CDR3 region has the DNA TGTGCTAGTGGTTTGGCAACCGGGGGTCCCCAGCATTTT. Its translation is CASGLATGGPQHF. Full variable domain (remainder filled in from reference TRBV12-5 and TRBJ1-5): DARVTQTPRHKVTEMGQEVTMRCQPILGHNTVFWYRQTMMQGLELLAYFRNRAPLDDSGMPKDRFSAEMPDATLATLKIQPSEPRDSAVYFCASGLATGGPQHFGDGTRLSIL.

CDR3 sequence: CASSPRRASSTDTQYF. DNA for the CDR3: TGCGCCAGCAGCCCTCGCCGGGCTAGCAGTACAGATACGCAGTATTTT. The V and J genes are TRBV5-1 and TRBJ2-3; perhaps TRBD2 as D (5 bases). CDR1 is SGHRS and CDR2 is YFSETQ in the germline V gene. This CDR3 comprises 16 residues. Trimming removed 4 bases from V and 3 bases from J, with 18 bases in between.

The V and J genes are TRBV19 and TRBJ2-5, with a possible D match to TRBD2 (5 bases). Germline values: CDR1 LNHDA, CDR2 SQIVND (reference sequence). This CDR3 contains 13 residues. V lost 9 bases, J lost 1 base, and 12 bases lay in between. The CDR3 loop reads CASSRAIQETQYF. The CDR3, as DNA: TGTGCCAGCTCGAGGGCCATCCAAGAGACCCAGTACTTC.

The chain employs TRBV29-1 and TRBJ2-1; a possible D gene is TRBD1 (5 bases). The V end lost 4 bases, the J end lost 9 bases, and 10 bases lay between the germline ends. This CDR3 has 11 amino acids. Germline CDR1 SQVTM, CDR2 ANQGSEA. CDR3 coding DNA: TGCAGCGTTGTAACAGGAGTTGAGCAGTTCTTC. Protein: CSVVTGVEQFF.

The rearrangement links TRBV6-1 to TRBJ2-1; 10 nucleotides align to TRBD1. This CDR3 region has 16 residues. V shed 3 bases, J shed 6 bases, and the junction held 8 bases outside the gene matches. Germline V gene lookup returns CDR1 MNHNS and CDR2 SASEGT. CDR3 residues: CASSEWETGGINEQFF. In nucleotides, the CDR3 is TGTGCCAGCAGTGAGTGGGAGACAGGGGGCATCAATGAGCAGTTCTTC.

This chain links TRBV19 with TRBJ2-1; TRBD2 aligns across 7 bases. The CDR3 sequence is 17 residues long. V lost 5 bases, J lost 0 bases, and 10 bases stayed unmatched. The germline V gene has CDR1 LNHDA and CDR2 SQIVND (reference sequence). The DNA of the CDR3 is TGTGCCAGTAGTCAAATACCCGCGGGGGTCTCCTACAATGAGCAGTTCTTC. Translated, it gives CASSQIPAGVSYNEQFF.

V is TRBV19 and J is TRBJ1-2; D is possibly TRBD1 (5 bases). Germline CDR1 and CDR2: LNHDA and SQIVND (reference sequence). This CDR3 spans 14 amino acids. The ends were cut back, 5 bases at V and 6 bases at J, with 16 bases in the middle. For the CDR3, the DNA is TGTGCCAGTAGTCGGAGACAGCTTCCAAATGGCTACACCTTC. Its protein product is CASSRRQLPNGYTF.

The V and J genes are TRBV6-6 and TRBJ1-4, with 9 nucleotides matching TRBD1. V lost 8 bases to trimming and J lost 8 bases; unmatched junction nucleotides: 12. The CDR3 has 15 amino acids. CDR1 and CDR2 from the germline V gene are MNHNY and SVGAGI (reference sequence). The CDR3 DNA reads TGTGCCAGCTCCGATGGGACAGGGCAGAGGGAAAAACTGTTTTTT. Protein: CASSDGTGQREKLFF.

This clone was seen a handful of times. The CDR3, as DNA: TGTGCCTGGATGATACAGGGGAATTCACCCCTCCACTTT. It specifies CAWMIQGNSPLHF. The chain links TRBV30 to TRBJ1-6; 7 bases are a match to TRBD1. J was trimmed by 7 bases and V by 4 bases; bases with no gene match: 4. Germline V gives CDR1 GTSNPN, CDR2 SVGIG (reference sequence). The CDR3 has 13 amino acids.

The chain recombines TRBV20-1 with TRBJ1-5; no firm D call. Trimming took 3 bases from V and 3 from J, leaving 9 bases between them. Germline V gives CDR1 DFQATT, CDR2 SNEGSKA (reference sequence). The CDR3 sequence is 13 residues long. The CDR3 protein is CSASLSINQPQHF. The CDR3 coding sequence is TGCAGTGCTAGTCTGAGTATCAATCAGCCCCAGCATTTT.

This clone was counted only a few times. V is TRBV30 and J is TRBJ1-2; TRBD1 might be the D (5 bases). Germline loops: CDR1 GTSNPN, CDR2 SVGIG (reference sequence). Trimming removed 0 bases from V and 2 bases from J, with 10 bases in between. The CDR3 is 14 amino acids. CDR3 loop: CAWSVQQVNYGYTF. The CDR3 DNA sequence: TGTGCCTGGAGTGTACAACAGGTCAACTATGGCTACACCTTC.

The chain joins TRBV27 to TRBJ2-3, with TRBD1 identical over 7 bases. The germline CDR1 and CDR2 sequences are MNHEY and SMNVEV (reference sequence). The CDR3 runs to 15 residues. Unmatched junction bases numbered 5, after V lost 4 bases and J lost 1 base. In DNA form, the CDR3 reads TGTGCCAGCAGTTCCGGACAGGTCGGCACAGATACGCAGTATTTT. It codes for CASSSGQVGTDTQYF.

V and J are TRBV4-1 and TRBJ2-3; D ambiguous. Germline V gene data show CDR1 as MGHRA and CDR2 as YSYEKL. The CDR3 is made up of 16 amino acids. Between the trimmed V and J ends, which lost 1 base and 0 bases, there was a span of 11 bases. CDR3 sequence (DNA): TGCGCCAGCAGCCAAGGTGCTTTTAGAAGCACAGATACGCAGTATTTT. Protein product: CASSQGAFRSTDTQYF.

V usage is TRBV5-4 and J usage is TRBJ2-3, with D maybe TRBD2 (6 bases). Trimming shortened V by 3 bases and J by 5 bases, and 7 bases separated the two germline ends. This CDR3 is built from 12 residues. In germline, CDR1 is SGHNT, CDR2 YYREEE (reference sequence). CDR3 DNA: TGTGCCAGCAGCTCGGGGGTAGATACGCAGTATTTT. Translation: CASSSGVDTQYF. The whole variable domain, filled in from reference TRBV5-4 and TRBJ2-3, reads ETGVTQSPTHLIKTRGQQVTLRCSSQSGHNTVSWYQQALGQGPQFIFQYYREEENGRGNFPPRFSGLQFPNYSSELNVNALELDDSALYLCASSSGVDTQYFGPGTRLTVL.

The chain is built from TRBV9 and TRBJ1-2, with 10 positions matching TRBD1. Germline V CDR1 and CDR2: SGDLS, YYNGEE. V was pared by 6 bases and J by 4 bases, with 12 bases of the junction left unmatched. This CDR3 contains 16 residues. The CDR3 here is CASTGTGTGVVYGYTF. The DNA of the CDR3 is TGTGCCAGCACCGGAACCGGGACAGGGGTTGTCTATGGCTACACCTTC.

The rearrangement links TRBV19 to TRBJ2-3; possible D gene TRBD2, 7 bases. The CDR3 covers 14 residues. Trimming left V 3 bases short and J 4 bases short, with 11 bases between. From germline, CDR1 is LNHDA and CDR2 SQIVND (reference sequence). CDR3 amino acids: CASSISGGADTQYF. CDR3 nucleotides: TGTGCCAGTAGTATCTCGGGGGGCGCAGATACGCAGTATTTT.

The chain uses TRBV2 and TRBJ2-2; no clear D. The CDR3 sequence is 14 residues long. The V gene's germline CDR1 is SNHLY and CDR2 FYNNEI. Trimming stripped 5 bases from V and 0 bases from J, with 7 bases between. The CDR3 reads CASSQETNTGELFF. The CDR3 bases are TGTGCCAGCAGTCAGGAAACGAACACCGGGGAGCTGTTTTTT.

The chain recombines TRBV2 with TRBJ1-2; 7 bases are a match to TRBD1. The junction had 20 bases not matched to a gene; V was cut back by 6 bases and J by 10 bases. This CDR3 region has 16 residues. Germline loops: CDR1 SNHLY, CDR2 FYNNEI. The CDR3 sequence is CASSITGDRIPRVYTF. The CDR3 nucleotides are TGTGCCAGCAGCATAACAGGGGACCGGATCCCCCGTGTCTACACCTTC. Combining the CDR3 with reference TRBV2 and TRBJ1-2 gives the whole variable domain EPEVTQTPSHQVTQMGQEVILRCVPISNHLYFYWYRQILGQKVEFLVSFYNNEISEKSEIFDDQFSVERPDGSNFTLKIRSTKLEDSAMYFCASSITGDRIPRVYTFGSGTRLTVV.

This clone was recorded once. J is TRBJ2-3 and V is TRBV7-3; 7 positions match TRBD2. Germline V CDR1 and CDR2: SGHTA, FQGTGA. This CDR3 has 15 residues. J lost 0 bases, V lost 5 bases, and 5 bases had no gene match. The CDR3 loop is CASSPSGTSTDTQYF. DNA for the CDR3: TGTGCCAGCAGCCCAAGCGGGACCAGCACAGATACGCAGTATTTT.

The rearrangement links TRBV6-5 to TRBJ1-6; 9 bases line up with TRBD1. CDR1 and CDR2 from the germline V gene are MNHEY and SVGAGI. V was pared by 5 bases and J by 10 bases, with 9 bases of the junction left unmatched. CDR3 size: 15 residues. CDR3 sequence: CASSSTGTGSSPLHF. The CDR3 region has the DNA TGTGCCAGCAGTAGCACGGGGACAGGGTCCTCACCCCTCCACTTT.

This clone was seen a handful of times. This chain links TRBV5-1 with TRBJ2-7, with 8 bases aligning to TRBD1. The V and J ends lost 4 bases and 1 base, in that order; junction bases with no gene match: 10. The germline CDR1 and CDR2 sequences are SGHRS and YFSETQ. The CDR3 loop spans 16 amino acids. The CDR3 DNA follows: TGCGCCAGCAGCCCAACTACAGGGGGATATTCCTACGAGCAGTACTTC. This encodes CASSPTTGGYSYEQYF.

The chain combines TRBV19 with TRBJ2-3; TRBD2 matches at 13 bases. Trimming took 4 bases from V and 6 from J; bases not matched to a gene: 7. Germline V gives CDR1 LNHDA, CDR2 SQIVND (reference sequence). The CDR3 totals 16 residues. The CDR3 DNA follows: TGTGCCAGTAGTACTCGACTAGCGGGAGGTCCGGATACGCAGTATTTT. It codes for CASSTRLAGGPDTQYF.

The CDR3 nucleotides read TGTGCCAGCTCACAAGGACAGATCCCGAACACTGAAGCTTTCTTT. Amino acids: CASSQGQIPNTEAFF. The V call is TRBV18, the J call TRBJ1-1; tentative D call: TRBD1 (6 bases). The germline gives CDR1 KGHSH, CDR2 LQKENI. This CDR3 comprises 15 residues. V was clipped by 4 bases and J by 1 base, with 13 bases between them.

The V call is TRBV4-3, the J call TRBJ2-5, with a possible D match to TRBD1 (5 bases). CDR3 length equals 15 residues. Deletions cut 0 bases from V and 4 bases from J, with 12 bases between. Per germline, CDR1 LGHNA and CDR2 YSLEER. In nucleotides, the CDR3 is TGCGCCAGCAGCCAAGATGTCAGGGAAGGAGAGACCCAGTACTTC. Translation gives CASSQDVREGETQYF.

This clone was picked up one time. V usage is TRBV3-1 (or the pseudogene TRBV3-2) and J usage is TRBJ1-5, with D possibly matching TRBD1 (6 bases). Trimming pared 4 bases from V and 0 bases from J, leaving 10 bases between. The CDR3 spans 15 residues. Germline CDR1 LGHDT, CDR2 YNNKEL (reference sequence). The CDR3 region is CASSPTGNSNQPQHF. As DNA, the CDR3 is TGTGCCAGCAGCCCGACAGGAAATAGCAATCAGCCCCAGCATTTT.

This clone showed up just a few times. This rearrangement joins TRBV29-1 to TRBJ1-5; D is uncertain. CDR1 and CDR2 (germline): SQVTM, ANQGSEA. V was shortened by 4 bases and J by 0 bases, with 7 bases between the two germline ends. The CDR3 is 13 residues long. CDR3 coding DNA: TGCAGCGTTGCCCAGTATAGCAATCAGCCCCAGCATTTT. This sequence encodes CSVAQYSNQPQHF.

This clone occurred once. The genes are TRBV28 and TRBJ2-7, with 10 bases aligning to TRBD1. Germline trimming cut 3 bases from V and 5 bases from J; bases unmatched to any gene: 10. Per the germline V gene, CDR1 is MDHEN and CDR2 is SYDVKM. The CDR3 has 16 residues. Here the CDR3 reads CASSLYRDRGGNEQYF. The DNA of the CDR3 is TGTGCCAGCAGTTTGTACCGGGACAGGGGAGGCAACGAGCAGTACTTC. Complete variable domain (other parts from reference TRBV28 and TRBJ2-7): DVKVTQSSRYLVKRTGEKVFLECVQDMDHENMFWYRQDPGLGLRLIYFSYDVKMKEKGDIPEGYSVSREKKERFSLILESASTNQTSMYLCASSLYRDRGGNEQYFGPGTRLTVT.

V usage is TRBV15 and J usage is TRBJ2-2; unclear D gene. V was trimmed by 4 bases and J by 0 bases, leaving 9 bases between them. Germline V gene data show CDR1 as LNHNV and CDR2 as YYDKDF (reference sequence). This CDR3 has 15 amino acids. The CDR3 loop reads CATSIHLANTGELFF. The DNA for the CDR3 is TGTGCCACCAGCATACATCTCGCGAACACCGGGGAGCTGTTTTTT. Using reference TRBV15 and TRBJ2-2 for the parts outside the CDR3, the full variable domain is DAMVIQNPRYQVTQFGKPVTLSCSQTLNHNVMYWYQQKSSQAPKLLFHYYDKDFNNEADTPDNFQSRRPNTSFCFLDIRSPGLGDTAMYLCATSIHLANTGELFFGEGSRLTVL.

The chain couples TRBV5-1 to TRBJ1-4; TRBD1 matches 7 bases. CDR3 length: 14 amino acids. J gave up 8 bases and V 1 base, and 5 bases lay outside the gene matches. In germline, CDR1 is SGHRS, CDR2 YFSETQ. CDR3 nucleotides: TGCGCCAGCAGCTTGTCGACAGGGAGGGAAAAACTGTTTTTT. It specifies CASSLSTGREKLFF.